One and the same sample provided the 21 T cell receptor beta chains below, sequenced in a study of blood T cell repertoires in COVID-19. Only in-frame clones appear in the TCRdb table, and some are missing; sequencing was by immunoSEQ multiplex PCR. The sample includes about 110,000 clones, roughly 80% of them seen just once. Material for sequencing was peripheral blood. The origin of the receptors is a woman aged 65 to 85 with acute or convalescent COVID-19.

This clone occurred a few times. The V gene is TRBV5-1, the J gene TRBJ2-3, with a possible D match to TRBD2 (6 bases). The length of the CDR3 is 14 residues. CDR1 and CDR2 (germline): SGHRS, YFSETQ. V was pared by 4 bases and J by 6 bases, with 15 bases between. DNA for the CDR3: TGCGCCAGCAGCCCAGACCCGGGGGTGGATACGCAGTATTTT. Its translation: CASSPDPGVDTQYF.

The V and J genes are TRBV7-6 and TRBJ2-5, with 7 bases identical to TRBD2. The CDR3 is 15 amino acids. The germline CDR1 and CDR2 sequences are SGHVS and FNYEAQ. V lost 8 bases, J lost 0 bases, and 9 bases stayed unmatched. The DNA of the CDR3 is TGTGCCAGCTCCCAAATTAGCGGGTACCAAGAGACCCAGTACTTC. Amino acids: CASSQISGYQETQYF.

The chain joins TRBV7-9 to TRBJ1-6, with D possibly matching TRBD1 (6 bases). Germline values: CDR1 SEHNR, CDR2 FQNEAQ (reference sequence). V was shortened by 3 bases and J by 5 bases, with 11 bases between the two germline ends. The CDR3 is made up of 15 amino acids. The CDR3 loop reads CASSFGQINNSPLHF. CDR3 bases: TGTGCCAGCAGCTTCGGACAGATAAATAATTCACCCCTCCACTTT.

This chain joins TRBV5-1 and TRBJ1-2; TRBD1 matches 7 bases. The V and J ends lost 4 bases and 6 bases, in that order; junction bases with no gene match: 12. CDR1 is SGHRS and CDR2 is YFSETQ in the germline V gene. The CDR3 is made up of 15 amino acids. The CDR3 loop reads CASSPRGTEVNGYTF. CDR3 bases: TGCGCCAGCAGCCCCCGCGGGACAGAGGTTAATGGCTACACCTTC.

The J gene is TRBJ2-1, the V gene TRBV7-8, with D possibly TRBD2 on 5 matching bases. This CDR3 region has 13 residues. The V gene lost 5 bases and the J gene lost 8 bases, with 13 bases spanning the gap. Germline V gene sequence: CDR1 SGHVS, CDR2 FQNEAQ. CDR3 sequence: CASSPELGDEQFF. The CDR3 coding sequence is TGTGCCAGCAGCCCCGAGCTGGGAGATGAGCAGTTCTTC.

This clone was seen only once. The V call is TRBV7-9, the J call TRBJ2-1; D remains unclear. Trimming left V 5 bases short and J 6 bases short, with 8 bases between. The CDR3 spans 12 residues. The germline gives CDR1 SEHNR, CDR2 FQNEAQ (reference sequence). For the CDR3, the DNA is TGTGCCAGCAGCCCCCTGAGCAATGAGCAGTTCTTC. It translates to CASSPLSNEQFF.

The V gene is TRBV18, the J gene TRBJ2-3, with a tentative D call TRBD1 (6 bases). CDR1 KGHSH and CDR2 LQKENI come from the germline V gene. V lost 3 bases, J lost 6 bases, and 13 bases lay in between. The CDR3 spans 14 residues. The CDR3 loop reads CASSPMDSPDTQYF. The CDR3 DNA reads TGTGCCAGCTCACCTATGGACAGTCCGGATACGCAGTATTTT.

CDR3 sequence (DNA): TGTGCCAGCAGTGAAGAACTAGCGGGGGGGCGTGAGACCCAGTACTTC. Translating it yields CASSEELAGGRETQYF. The chain carries TRBV6-1 and TRBJ2-5, with 13 bases matching TRBD2. Germline V lookup: CDR1 MNHNS, CDR2 SASEGT. This CDR3 spans 16 amino acids. J was trimmed by 5 bases and V by 1 base; bases with no gene match: 4.

The rearrangement joins TRBV11-2 to TRBJ1-2, with 9 bases matching TRBD1. This CDR3 is built from 13 residues. Germline V CDR1 and CDR2: SGHAT, FQNNGV. Trimming took 10 bases from V and 5 from J; bases not matched to a gene: 8. The CDR3 sequence is CATEKTGGYGYTF. The CDR3 coding sequence is TGTGCCACCGAAAAGACAGGGGGGTATGGCTACACCTTC.

The rearrangement uses TRBV10-3 and TRBJ1-2; TRBD1 aligns across 9 bases. Per germline, CDR1 ENHRY and CDR2 SYGVKD. The CDR3 runs 16 residues. Germline trimming cut 3 bases from V and 4 bases from J; bases unmatched to any gene: 9. The CDR3 DNA is TGTGCCATCAGTGAAGGAGGGGGACAGGGCGGCTATGGCTACACCTTC. Protein sequence: CAISEGGGQGGYGYTF.

The chain recombines TRBV6-5 with TRBJ2-3; TRBD1 might be the D (6 bases). Germline lookup yields CDR1 MNHEY and CDR2 SVGAGI. V was shortened by 6 bases and J by 2 bases, with 9 bases between the two germline ends. The length of the CDR3 is 13 residues. CDR3 coding DNA: TGTGCCAGCAGCGGACAGACCACAGATACGCAGTATTTT. Protein: CASSGQTTDTQYF.

CDR3 sequence: CSVGAGASDTQYF. The DNA of the CDR3 is TGCAGCGTTGGCGCAGGGGCGTCTGATACGCAGTATTTT. The chain couples TRBV29-1 to TRBJ2-3; the D gene is possibly TRBD1 (6 bases). The V gene's germline CDR1 is SQVTM and CDR2 ANQGSEA. V was cut by 4 bases and J by 6 bases, with 14 bases left in between. The CDR3 sequence is 13 residues long.

V usage is TRBV7-9 and J usage is TRBJ2-5, with 7 positions matching TRBD1. The V segment lost 3 bases and the J segment 4 bases; nucleotides outside the gene matches: 2. This CDR3 is built from 13 residues. In germline, CDR1 is SEHNR, CDR2 FQNEAQ (reference sequence). Here the CDR3 DNA reads TGTGCCAGCAGCTTCAGGGGGAGAGAGACCCAGTACTTC. It encodes CASSFRGRETQYF.

This clone occurred once. The chain couples TRBV7-2 to TRBJ2-6, with D possibly being TRBD2 (6 bases). Germline lookup yields CDR1 SGHTA and CDR2 FQGNSA. V was shortened by 1 base and J by 2 bases, with 6 bases between the two germline ends. The CDR3 has 15 amino acids. CDR3 in DNA: TGTGCCAGCAGCTTAGGCGGGGCTGGGGCCAACGTCCTGACTTTC. Translated, it gives CASSLGGAGANVLTF.

The chain recombines TRBV19 with TRBJ1-2; 9 bases align to TRBD1. The CDR3 contains 14 residues. The ends lost 7 bases at V and 5 bases at J; junction bases unmatched: 8. Germline CDR1 and CDR2: LNHDA and SQIVND (reference sequence). The CDR3 loop is CASTKEGTGYGYTF. The CDR3 nucleotides read TGTGCCAGTACAAAGGAAGGGACAGGGTATGGCTACACCTTC.

This rearrangement joins TRBV5-1 to TRBJ2-5, with D perhaps matching TRBD2 (6 bases). Germline V gene sequence: CDR1 SGHRS, CDR2 YFSETQ. This CDR3 has 14 amino acids. V lost 4 bases and J lost 2, with 12 bases in between. CDR3 in amino acids: CASSPAGQQETQYF. Written as DNA, the CDR3 is TGCGCCAGCAGCCCCGCGGGGCAGCAAGAGACCCAGTACTTC. The full variable domain, its missing parts supplied by reference TRBV5-1 and TRBJ2-5, is KAGVTQTPRYLIKTRGQQVTLSCSPISGHRSVSWYQQTPGQGLQFLFEYFSETQRNKGNFPGRFSGRQFSNSRSEMNVSTLELGDSALYLCASSPAGQQETQYFGPGTRLLVL.

This rearrangement joins TRBV30 to TRBJ2-2; the match to TRBD1 covers 7 bases. Germline V gives CDR1 GTSNPN, CDR2 SVGIG (reference sequence). The trim removed 4 bases at V and 4 bases at J, leaving 6 bases unmatched. The CDR3 consists of 14 residues. The CDR3 DNA sequence: TGTGCCTGGACCGGGACAGCTCCCACCGGGGAGCTGTTTTTT. This gives the protein CAWTGTAPTGELFF.

The chain joins TRBV15 to TRBJ1-3, with D perhaps matching TRBD1 (5 bases). Trimming stripped 6 bases from V and 4 bases from J, with 13 bases between. The CDR3 length is 14 residues. Germline assignment: CDR1 LNHNV and CDR2 YYDKDF (reference sequence). This CDR3 is CATRTGEYGNTIYF. The CDR3 DNA is TGTGCCACCAGGACGGGGGAGTACGGAAACACCATATATTTT.

This clone was detected only a few times. J is TRBJ2-5 and V is TRBV12-3 or TRBV12-4, with D unclear. Trimming stripped 2 bases from V and 1 base from J, with 5 bases between. This CDR3 is built from 13 residues. The CDR3 sequence is CASSLSPQETQYF. CDR3 DNA: TGTGCCAGCAGTTTAAGCCCCCAAGAGACCCAGTACTTC.

The gene calls are TRBV19 and TRBJ2-7, with a possible D match to TRBD2 (7 bases). The CDR3 extends over 15 amino acids. The V gene lost 5 bases and the J gene lost 5 bases, with 19 bases spanning the gap. Germline loops: CDR1 LNHDA, CDR2 SQIVND (reference sequence). The DNA for the CDR3 is TGTGCCAGTAGTTCACGAGGGGGGGGCTCAAACGAGCAGTACTTC. Translation: CASSSRGGGSNEQYF.

This clone was seen only once. The chain has TRBV29-1 and TRBJ2-1; TRBD2 matches 10 bases. V lost 6 bases to trimming and J lost 7 bases; unmatched junction nucleotides: 9. CDR1 and CDR2 from the germline V gene are SQVTM and ANQGSEA. CDR3 size: 14 residues. The CDR3 nucleotides are TGCAGCGTCGTAAAGCGGGGGGGCCCGAATGAGCAGTTCTTC. Translating it yields CSVVKRGGPNEQFF.